The rows below give T cell receptor beta chains drawn from one sample of a study of shared clonotypes between healthy human individuals. The method was immunoSEQ multiplex PCR; TCRdb's version includes in-frame clones alone and lacks a portion of them. The data contain hundreds of thousands of clones, around 73% of them singletons. Sequencing used memory CD4+ T cells sorted from blood. The source of these receptors is a woman younger than 45 in good health. The CDR3 runs from the conserved cysteine through the conserved F or W. The D gene is left open where the match is weak. Rows may omit the clone size; those that give it use once, few, many or a size class.

v_gene: TRBV19
j_gene: TRBJ2-1
d_gene: NA
abundance: NA
CDR3aa: CASSMGGLRSYNEQFF
CDR3nt: TGTGCCAGTAGTATGGGCGGGCTCCGCTCCTACAATGAGCAGTTCTTC

v_gene: TRBV4-2
j_gene: TRBJ2-7
d_gene: NA
abundance: NA
CDR3aa: CASSQDGGATGEQYF
CDR3nt: TGTGCCAGCAGCCAAGATGGGGGGGCGACTGGGGAGCAGTACTTC

v_gene: TRBV5-1
j_gene: TRBJ2-3
d_gene: TRBD2
abundance: NA
CDR3aa: CASNLAGGTDTQYF
CDR3nt: TGCGCCAGCAACCTAGCGGGAGGCACAGATACGCAGTATTTT

v_gene: TRBV7-9
j_gene: TRBJ2-7
d_gene: NA
abundance: NA
CDR3aa: CASSSNPYEQYF
CDR3nt: TGTGCCAGCAGCTCGAACCCCTACGAGCAGTACTTC

v_gene: TRBV11-3
j_gene: TRBJ2-5
d_gene: NA
abundance: NA
CDR3aa: CASSPPDGQTQYF
CDR3nt: TGTGCCAGCAGCCCCCCCGACGGGCAGACCCAGTACTTC

v_gene: TRBV5-1
j_gene: TRBJ2-1
d_gene: NA
abundance: few
CDR3aa: CASQGGIYNEQFF
CDR3nt: TGCGCCAGCCAGGGGGGGATCTACAATGAGCAGTTCTTC

v_gene: TRBV4-2
j_gene: TRBJ2-1
d_gene: TRBD2
abundance: NA
CDR3aa: CASSRSSGSPSYNEQFF
CDR3nt: TGTGCCAGCAGCCGGTCGAGCGGGAGTCCTTCCTACAATGAGCAGTTCTTC

v_gene: TRBV5-1
j_gene: TRBJ2-7
d_gene: NA
abundance: NA
CDR3aa: CASSPDPVSFYEQYF
CDR3nt: TGCGCCAGCAGCCCCGACCCAGTTTCATTCTACGAGCAGTACTTC

v_gene: TRBV5-1
j_gene: TRBJ1-2
d_gene: NA
abundance: NA
CDR3aa: CASSLDGANYGYTF
CDR3nt: TGCGCCAGCAGCTTGGACGGAGCTAACTATGGCTACACCTTC

v_gene: TRBV6-5
j_gene: TRBJ1-2
d_gene: NA
abundance: NA
CDR3aa: CASSYSPRTRLGYTF
CDR3nt: TGTGCCAGCAGTTACTCGCCACGGACGCGTCTTGGCTACACCTTC

v_gene: TRBV2
j_gene: TRBJ1-5
d_gene: TRBD1
abundance: NA
CDR3aa: CASSEADRGQPQHF
CDR3nt: TGTGCCAGCAGTGAAGCGGACAGGGGCCAGCCCCAGCATTTT

v_gene: TRBV19
j_gene: TRBJ2-2
d_gene: TRBD2
abundance: NA
CDR3aa: CASREPGLAFGGELFF
CDR3nt: TGTGCCAGTAGGGAACCGGGACTAGCCTTTGGCGGGGAGCTGTTTTTT

v_gene: TRBV27
j_gene: TRBJ2-3
d_gene: NA
abundance: NA
CDR3aa: CASSFSRGTDTQYF
CDR3nt: TGTGCCAGCAGTTTTTCCAGGGGCACAGATACGCAGTATTTT

v_gene: TRBV5-1
j_gene: TRBJ2-3
d_gene: NA
abundance: NA
CDR3aa: CASSLEGREADTQYF
CDR3nt: TGCGCCAGCAGCTTGGAAGGTCGGGAAGCAGATACGCAGTATTTT

v_gene: TRBV5-1
j_gene: TRBJ2-3
d_gene: NA
abundance: NA
CDR3aa: CASSPARVGDTQYF
CDR3nt: TGCGCCAGCAGCCCGGCCAGGGTGGGAGATACGCAGTATTTT

v_gene: TRBV10-3
j_gene: TRBJ1-5
d_gene: NA
abundance: NA
CDR3aa: CAISDLHQPQHF
CDR3nt: TGTGCCATCAGTGACCTTCATCAGCCCCAGCATTTT

v_gene: TRBV2
j_gene: TRBJ2-7
d_gene: TRBD1
abundance: NA
CDR3aa: CASSPTRQGGEQYF
CDR3nt: TGTGCCAGCAGTCCTACAAGACAGGGTGGCGAGCAGTACTTC

v_gene: TRBV5-4
j_gene: TRBJ1-4
d_gene: TRBD1
abundance: NA
CDR3aa: CASSSPGQGSEKLFF
CDR3nt: TGTGCCAGCAGCTCACCGGGACAGGGAAGTGAAAAACTGTTTTTT